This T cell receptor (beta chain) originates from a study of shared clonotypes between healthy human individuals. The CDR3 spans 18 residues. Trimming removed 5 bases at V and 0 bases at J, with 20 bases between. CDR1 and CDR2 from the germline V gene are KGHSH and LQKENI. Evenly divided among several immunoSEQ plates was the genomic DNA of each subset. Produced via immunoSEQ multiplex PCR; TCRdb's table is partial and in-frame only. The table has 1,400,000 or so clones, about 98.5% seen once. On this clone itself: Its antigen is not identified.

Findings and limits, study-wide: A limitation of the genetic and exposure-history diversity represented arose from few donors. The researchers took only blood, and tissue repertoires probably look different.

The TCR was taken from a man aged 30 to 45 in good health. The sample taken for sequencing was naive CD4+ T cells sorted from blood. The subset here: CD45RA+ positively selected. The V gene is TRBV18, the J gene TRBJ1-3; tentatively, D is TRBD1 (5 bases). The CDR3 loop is CASSTLSSGRFSGNTIYF. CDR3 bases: TGTGCCAGCTCAACCCTCTCATCGGGACGGTTCTCTGGAAACACCATATATTTT.